This TCR beta chain was identified in a study of CD8 T cells in Susac syndrome. Blood CD8+ and CD4+ T cells underwent high-throughput TCR beta sequencing. FACS enriched CD8+ TEMRA cells, while bulk CD8+ and CD4+ were negatively isolated. Random hexamers primed reverse transcription of about 0.45 to 1 ug RNA. The TCR beta CDR3 was amplified by immunoSEQ multiplex PCR across 54 Vbeta, 13 Jbeta. Via MiXCR, TCRdb re-called the immunoSEQ multiplex PCR reads, giving one row per CDR3 protein. Of around 150,000 distinct CDR3 sequences listed, approximately 94% are singletons. The CDR3 spans 15 residues. Germline trimming cut 5 bases from V and 3 bases from J; bases unmatched to any gene: 8. Germline assignment: CDR1 LNHDA and CDR2 SQIVND (reference sequence).

The sample comprised CD4+ T cells from PBMCs. V usage is TRBV19 and J usage is TRBJ2-7; 9 bases fit TRBD1. This receptor was identified in a human donor with multiple sclerosis. The CDR3 DNA is TGTGCCAGTAGTCGGGATGAGACAGGGGGCTACGAGCAGTACTTC. This codes for CASSRDETGGYEQYF.